Listed here is a single T cell receptor (beta chain). Antigen unknown. This entry belongs to a study of response to subunit inactivated influenza vaccine. Points from the study as a whole: Only a handful of new T cells, the authors suggested, are recruited with each seasonal influenza vaccination.

MiXCR was run by TCRdb on the RT-PCR reads, yielding one entry per CDR3 protein. The data contain hundreds of thousands of distinct CDR3 sequences, about 25% of them seen just once; the ten biggest clones take up around 2%. CDR3 size: 16 residues. The ends were cut back, 4 bases at V and 5 bases at J, with 22 bases in the middle. The V gene's germline CDR1 is SGHRS and CDR2 YFSETQ. The material was CD4+ T cells sorted from PBMCs, obtained 5 to 6 days after vaccination. This sequence was found in a man aged 45 to 65 who received an inactivated influenza vaccine. The chain employs TRBV5-1 and TRBJ2-7; possibly TRBD1 for D (5 bases). The CDR3 protein is CASSLFPGREIDEQYF. The CDR3 DNA reads TGCGCCAGCAGCCTCTTCCCGGGCAGGGAAATCGACGAGCAGTACTTC.